Listed below are T cell receptor beta chains from one sample, sequenced in a study of T cell responses to AZD1222 COVID-19 vaccine. The assay was immunoSEQ multiplex PCR, and TCRdb's table has in-frame clones only and misses some. The sample shows about 140,000 clones, about 82% of them seen only once. The sample was peripheral blood, taken 28 days after the second AZD1222 dose. These receptors were collected from an adult who received the AZD1222 COVID-19 vaccine. The CDR3 runs from the conserved cysteine through the conserved F or W. Fields, in order: clone size, J gene, D gene, V gene, CDR3 DNA, CDR3 protein. A D gene is named only where the DNA matches it firmly. The size field is filled for only some rows; it gives once, few, many or a size class.

clone size: .; J gene: TRBJ2-1; D gene: .; V gene: TRBV27; CDR3 DNA: TGTGCCAGCAGCTTGGACTCCGTGGGTGGGCGTGACAATGAGCAGTTCTTC; CDR3 protein: CASSLDSVGGRDNEQFF
clone size: .; J gene: TRBJ1-6; D gene: TRBD1; V gene: TRBV30; CDR3 DNA: TGTGCCCGACAACAGGGGAGCTCCTATAATTCACCCCTCCACTTT; CDR3 protein: CARQQGSSYNSPLHF
clone size: .; J gene: TRBJ2-1; D gene: TRBD2; V gene: TRBV29-1; CDR3 DNA: TGCAGCGCCCTCGGGGGGGGCAGAAATGAGCAGTTCTTC; CDR3 protein: CSALGGGRNEQFF
clone size: .; J gene: TRBJ2-7; D gene: .; V gene: TRBV9; CDR3 DNA: TGTGCCAGCAGCGTAGAGGTTAGGGGCGAGCAGTACTTC; CDR3 protein: CASSVEVRGEQYF
clone size: .; J gene: TRBJ1-5; D gene: .; V gene: TRBV4-1; CDR3 DNA: TGCGCCAGCAGCCAAGCCCCTGATCAGCCCCAGCATTTT; CDR3 protein: CASSQAPDQPQHF
clone size: once; J gene: TRBJ1-1; D gene: .; V gene: TRBV7-9; CDR3 DNA: TGTGCCAGCAGCCCCCTCGGCAGATTGGGCACTGAAGCTTTCTTT; CDR3 protein: CASSPLGRLGTEAFF
clone size: .; J gene: TRBJ2-7; D gene: TRBD2; V gene: TRBV5-1; CDR3 DNA: TGCGCCAGCAGCTCATTGACTAGCGGGATCTACGAGCAGTACTTC; CDR3 protein: CASSSLTSGIYEQYF
clone size: .; J gene: TRBJ2-7; D gene: .; V gene: TRBV7-2; CDR3 DNA: TGTGCCAGCAGCTTAATAGGGACGAGCACCTACGAGCAGTACTTC; CDR3 protein: CASSLIGTSTYEQYF
clone size: .; J gene: TRBJ1-2; D gene: .; V gene: TRBV19; CDR3 DNA: TGTGCCAGTAGTATTCTCGAGGGAAGCGGCTATGGCTACACCTTC; CDR3 protein: CASSILEGSGYGYTF
clone size: .; J gene: TRBJ2-2; D gene: TRBD2; V gene: TRBV4-1; CDR3 DNA: TGCGCCAGCAGCCATCTCGTAGCGGGAGGGCTGTCCGGGGAGCTGTTTTTT; CDR3 protein: CASSHLVAGGLSGELFF
clone size: .; J gene: TRBJ1-5; D gene: .; V gene: TRBV20-1; CDR3 DNA: TGCAGTGCTAGTTCTGTCTCGGGTCAGCCCCAGCATTTT; CDR3 protein: CSASSVSGQPQHF
clone size: many; J gene: TRBJ2-7; D gene: .; V gene: TRBV10-1; CDR3 DNA: TGCGCCAGCAGTGAGTCGCCACTACCGGCAGGCCCGGCCTACGAGCAGTACTTC; CDR3 protein: CASSESPLPAGPAYEQYF
clone size: few; J gene: TRBJ2-2; D gene: .; V gene: TRBV6-6; CDR3 DNA: TGTGCCAGCAGTTACTCGGCAGGGCCGGAGCTGTTTTTT; CDR3 protein: CASSYSAGPELFF
clone size: .; J gene: TRBJ1-2; D gene: .; V gene: TRBV9; CDR3 DNA: TGTGCCAGCAGCGCCACAGACCTTAACTATGGCTACACCTTC; CDR3 protein: CASSATDLNYGYTF
clone size: .; J gene: TRBJ1-1; D gene: .; V gene: TRBV19; CDR3 DNA: TGTGCCAGTAGGACTGATCGAACTGAAGCTTTCTTT; CDR3 protein: CASRTDRTEAFF
clone size: .; J gene: TRBJ1-1; D gene: .; V gene: TRBV19; CDR3 DNA: TGTGCCAGTAGCCCCCGGGGAGGGCTCTCTGAAGCTTTCTTT; CDR3 protein: CASSPRGGLSEAFF
clone size: .; J gene: TRBJ1-1; D gene: .; V gene: TRBV6-5; CDR3 DNA: TGTGCCAGCAGGAGTTTGACGGCGAACACTGAAGCTTTCTTT; CDR3 protein: CASRSLTANTEAFF
clone size: .; J gene: TRBJ1-3; D gene: .; V gene: TRBV30; CDR3 DNA: TGTGCCTGGAGTAGGGGGAATTCTGGAAACACCATATATTTT; CDR3 protein: CAWSRGNSGNTIYF
clone size: few; J gene: TRBJ1-2; D gene: .; V gene: TRBV3-1/TRBV3-2; CDR3 DNA: TGTGCCAGCAGCCAAAGGACAGCAGAGGATGGCTACACCTTC; CDR3 protein: CASSQRTAEDGYTF
clone size: .; J gene: TRBJ2-3; D gene: TRBD2; V gene: TRBV14; CDR3 DNA: TGTGCCAGCAGCCAAGGATCGGGAGGGGGACGAGATACGCAGTATTTT; CDR3 protein: CASSQGSGGGRDTQYF
clone size: .; J gene: TRBJ1-5; D gene: TRBD1; V gene: TRBV30; CDR3 DNA: TGTGCCTGGGATCGGACAGGGAGCAATCAGCCCCAGCATTTT; CDR3 protein: CAWDRTGSNQPQHF
clone size: once; J gene: TRBJ1-3; D gene: TRBD1; V gene: TRBV25-1; CDR3 DNA: TGTGCCAGCAGTGCCGGGACAGGGTTTGGAAACACCATATATTTT; CDR3 protein: CASSAGTGFGNTIYF
clone size: .; J gene: TRBJ1-2; D gene: .; V gene: TRBV7-9; CDR3 DNA: TGTGCCAGCACCACCCAAAAAGGGGGGCCTAACTATGGCTACACCTTC; CDR3 protein: CASTTQKGGPNYGYTF
clone size: .; J gene: TRBJ2-7; D gene: TRBD1; V gene: TRBV19; CDR3 DNA: TGTGCCAGTAGTCCCCAAGGGACAGACCTTTGGCAGTACTTC; CDR3 protein: CASSPQGTDLWQYF
clone size: .; J gene: TRBJ2-5; D gene: TRBD2; V gene: TRBV30; CDR3 DNA: TGTGCCTGGAGTGACCGACTAGCGGGAGGGCCGGAGACCCAGTACTTC; CDR3 protein: CAWSDRLAGGPETQYF
clone size: .; J gene: TRBJ2-7; D gene: .; V gene: TRBV5-1; CDR3 DNA: TGCGCCAGCAGCTTGTCGCCAGCCGGGACGAGCGAGCAGTACTTC; CDR3 protein: CASSLSPAGTSEQYF
clone size: once; J gene: TRBJ2-1; D gene: TRBD2; V gene: TRBV19; CDR3 DNA: TGTGCCAGTAGTATAGCTAGCGGGCACAATGAGCAGTTCTTC; CDR3 protein: CASSIASGHNEQFF
clone size: .; J gene: TRBJ1-3; D gene: .; V gene: TRBV28; CDR3 DNA: TGTGCCAGCTCCACCCCGTCCAGGGGAAACACCATATATTTT; CDR3 protein: CASSTPSRGNTIYF
clone size: few; J gene: TRBJ1-2; D gene: TRBD1; V gene: TRBV24-1; CDR3 DNA: TGTGCCACCAGTGATGCGCAGGGGGCGTTTGGCTACACCTTC; CDR3 protein: CATSDAQGAFGYTF
clone size: .; J gene: TRBJ1-1; D gene: .; V gene: TRBV19; CDR3 DNA: TGTGCCAGTAAAGGGGACACTGAAGCTTTCTTT; CDR3 protein: CASKGDTEAFF
clone size: .; J gene: TRBJ2-1; D gene: .; V gene: TRBV5-4; CDR3 DNA: TGTGCCAGCACCCCGGAGGGGGCCTACAATGAGCAGTTCTTC; CDR3 protein: CASTPEGAYNEQFF
clone size: .; J gene: TRBJ1-1; D gene: .; V gene: TRBV19; CDR3 DNA: TGTGCCAGTAGTATAGAGGGGCAGGGGCCAGGCACTGAAGCTTTCTTT; CDR3 protein: CASSIEGQGPGTEAFF
clone size: once; J gene: TRBJ2-7; D gene: .; V gene: TRBV28; CDR3 DNA: TGTGCCAGCAGTTTCGGGGGTGGGGCTTACTACGAGCAGTACTTC; CDR3 protein: CASSFGGGAYYEQYF
clone size: .; J gene: TRBJ1-1; D gene: .; V gene: TRBV2; CDR3 DNA: TGTGCCAGCAGGGGAGCTAACACTGAAGCTTTCTTT; CDR3 protein: CASRGANTEAFF
clone size: .; J gene: TRBJ1-6; D gene: .; V gene: TRBV5-1; CDR3 DNA: TGCGCCAGCAGCACGGGACAAAATTCACCCCTCCACTTT; CDR3 protein: CASSTGQNSPLHF
clone size: .; J gene: TRBJ2-1; D gene: .; V gene: TRBV23-1; CDR3 DNA: TGCGCCAGCAGTCCCTGGGATCGTACACTACCCCTTAAAAAATACAATGAGCAGTTCTTC; CDR3 protein: CASSPWDRTLPLKKYNEQFF
clone size: .; J gene: TRBJ2-7; D gene: .; V gene: TRBV4-1; CDR3 DNA: TGCGCCAGCAGCCGGGGACTGGCTACCTACGAGCAGTACTTC; CDR3 protein: CASSRGLATYEQYF